This is a list of T cell receptor beta chains from one sample in a study of blood T cells in healthy people across ages. TCRdb reprocessed the 5' RACE reads with MiXCR, giving one entry per CDR3 protein. This repertoire shows 550,000 to 750,000 distinct CDR3 sequences, around 20% found once; its top ten account for around 3.4%. Sequencing was performed on blood. These receptors were taken from a man between 65 and 79 years old in good health. CDR3s include the opening cysteine and the closing phenylalanine or tryptophan. D genes are given only for firm matches. Clone size appears in some rows only: once, few, many, or a class for an expanded clone.

size,D,V,J,DNA,CDR3
few,TRBD1,TRBV6-1,TRBJ2-3,TGTGCCAGCACGAGAGGACAGGGCACAGATACGCAGTATTTT,CASTRGQGTDTQYF
few,NA,TRBV18,TRBJ2-5,TGTGCCAGCTCACCGCAAGGGGGAGGTCAAGAGACCCAGTACTTC,CASSPQGGGQETQYF
NA,TRBD1,TRBV12-3/TRBV12-4,TRBJ2-3,TGTGCCAGCAGGGGGACGACAGGGGTAGGAGATACGCAGTATTTT,CASRGTTGVGDTQYF
few,TRBD2,TRBV4-1,TRBJ2-7,TGCGCCAGCAGCCAGGGACTGGGCGGGAGTGGATACGAGCAGTACTTC,CASSQGLGGSGYEQYF
NA,TRBD1,TRBV27,TRBJ1-2,TGTGCCAGCAGTAGGGGACAGGGGACGAGTGGCTACACCTTC,CASSRGQGTSGYTF
NA,NA,TRBV6-1,TRBJ1-5,TGTGCCAGCAACCCCACCCCCGCAGCTAGCCAGCCCCAGCATTTT,CASNPTPAASQPQHF
NA,NA,TRBV10-2,TRBJ2-1,TGCGCCAGCAGCCCCGACCTACCCAATGAGCAGTTCTTC,CASSPDLPNEQFF
NA,NA,TRBV24-1,TRBJ2-1,TGTGCCACCAATCCCGGGGGACCGGGCCTCTTCGGGGAGCAGTTCTTC,CATNPGGPGLFGEQFF
few,NA,TRBV4-3,TRBJ1-1,TGCGCCAGCACCCTAGACAGTTTGAACACTGAAGCTTTCTTT,CASTLDSLNTEAFF
few,TRBD1,TRBV3-1,TRBJ2-7,TGTGCCAGCAGCCAAGAAAAACAGGGGTGGTACTACTACGAGCAGTACTTC,CASSQEKQGWYYYEQYF
few,NA,TRBV24-1,TRBJ2-7,TGTGCCACCAGTGACGAAGAAAACCCCTACGAGCAGTACTTC,CATSDEENPYEQYF
NA,NA,TRBV29-1,TRBJ2-6,TGCAGCGTAATACAGTCTGGGGCCAACGTCCTGACTTTC,CSVIQSGANVLTF
few,TRBD2,TRBV27,TRBJ2-2,TGTGCCAGCAGTCCCGGACTAGCGGGACTCTACACCGGGGAGCTGTTTTTT,CASSPGLAGLYTGELFF
few,TRBD2,TRBV4-3,TRBJ2-7,TGCGCCAGCAGCCAAGTGGCTAGCGGGAGTTGGGAGCAGTACTTC,CASSQVASGSWEQYF
NA,NA,TRBV12-3/TRBV12-4,TRBJ1-1,TGTGCCAGCAGTTTGGGCGCAGCTATAATGAACACTGAAGCTTTCTTT,CASSLGAAIMNTEAFF
NA,NA,TRBV28,TRBJ1-2,TGTGCCAGCAGTTCTGGACAGCTGAACGGCTACACCTTC,CASSSGQLNGYTF
NA,TRBD1,TRBV20-1,TRBJ2-7,TGCAGTGCTAGGACGACAGGGTGGGGACGTGATGAACAGTACTTC,CSARTTGWGRDEQYF
NA,TRBD2,TRBV20-1,TRBJ2-7,TGCAGTGCTAGAAGTCGGGGGACTAGCGTCCACGAGCAGTACTTC,CSARSRGTSVHEQYF
few,TRBD1,TRBV12-5,TRBJ2-1,TGTGCTAGTGGTTTGGGGACAGGGTATGAGCAGTTCTTC,CASGLGTGYEQFF
NA,NA,TRBV20-1,TRBJ2-7,TGCAGTGCTAGCAGGGGGGGCCACGAGCAGTACTTC,CSASRGGHEQYF
NA,NA,TRBV10-2,TRBJ2-1,TGCGCCAGCAGTGTGGGGGGCGAAACCAATGAGCAGTTCTTC,CASSVGGETNEQFF
NA,NA,TRBV30,TRBJ2-2,TGTGCCTGGAGCCCGAGACTAGACGGGGAGCTGTTTTTT,CAWSPRLDGELFF
NA,TRBD1,TRBV12-3/TRBV12-4,TRBJ2-7,TGTGCCAGCAGTTACCGGACAGGGAACGTCGGGGAGCAGTACTTC,CASSYRTGNVGEQYF
few,TRBD1,TRBV20-1,TRBJ2-7,TGCAGTGCTTTAGGACAGGGGGCGATTTACGAGCAGTACTTC,CSALGQGAIYEQYF
few,TRBD1,TRBV6-5,TRBJ1-1,TGTGCCAGCAGTCTGGGACAGGGGAGAACCGGTGGCGAAGCTTTCTTT,CASSLGQGRTGGEAFF
NA,NA,TRBV27,TRBJ1-4,TGTGCCAGCAGTTTCTTAGGGAGTAATTTGAGTGAAAAACTGTTTTTT,CASSFLGSNLSEKLFF
NA,TRBD1,TRBV20-1,TRBJ2-1,TGCAGTGCTAGACCGACAGGGATGGGATTGACTTCGGAGCAGTTCTTC,CSARPTGMGLTSEQFF
many,NA,TRBV10-3,TRBJ2-7,TGTGCCATCAGTGAGTCCGGACTGTCCTACGAGCAGTACTTC,CAISESGLSYEQYF
NA,NA,TRBV20-1,TRBJ2-3,TGCAGTGCTAGAGATACAGCATCTAGCACAGATACGCAGTATTTT,CSARDTASSTDTQYF
few,TRBD1,TRBV7-2,TRBJ1-1,TGTGCCAGCAGCTCGACAGGGGGATGGACTGAAGCTTTCTTT,CASSSTGGWTEAFF
NA,NA,TRBV24-1,TRBJ2-2,TGTGCCACCAGTGATTTGCGTCAGGACAGCGGGGAGCTGTTTTTT,CATSDLRQDSGELFF
NA,NA,TRBV7-3,TRBJ2-3,TGTGCCAGCAGCAGAGGGAGCAGCACAGATACGCAGTATTTT,CASSRGSSTDTQYF
few,TRBD1,TRBV3-1,TRBJ2-3,TGTGCCAGCAGCCCGTACAGGGGTCGCACAGATACGCAGTATTTT,CASSPYRGRTDTQYF
NA,TRBD1,TRBV9,TRBJ2-7,TGTGCCAGCAGCGGGTCCGGGACAGCCTACGAGCAGTACTTC,CASSGSGTAYEQYF
few,TRBD1,TRBV20-1,TRBJ2-7,TGCAGTGCTTGCTCCTCAAGCGTGGGGACAGCAGAATACGAGCAGTACTTC,CSACSSSVGTAEYEQYF
NA,NA,TRBV10-3,TRBJ2-1,TGTGCCATCAGAGTAGCAGTCCGGGACAATGAGCAGTTCTTC,CAIRVAVRDNEQFF
few,NA,TRBV4-1,TRBJ1-5,TGCGCCAGCAGCCAAGAAGGGGGAAATCAGCCCCAGCATTTT,CASSQEGGNQPQHF
few,NA,TRBV3-1,TRBJ2-7,TGTGCCAGCAGCCAAGACCCGACAGGACACTTCTCCTACGAGCAGTACTTC,CASSQDPTGHFSYEQYF
few,NA,TRBV10-3,TRBJ2-3,TGTGCCATCAGTGAGTCGGGGGGAGGTACGCAGTATTTT,CAISESGGGTQYF
few,TRBD1,TRBV11-2,TRBJ2-2,TGTGCCAGCAGCCTAACCTTACAGGGGTTAGGCGACACCGGGGAGCTGTTTTTT,CASSLTLQGLGDTGELFF
many,TRBD1,TRBV10-3,TRBJ2-5,TGTGCCATCAACCCTGGGACAGGGGTTGTAGAGACCCAGTACTTC,CAINPGTGVVETQYF
many,NA,TRBV28,TRBJ1-3,TGTGCCAGCAGTTTATTTGACAGGAGCTCTGGAAACACCATATATTTT,CASSLFDRSSGNTIYF
NA,TRBD2,TRBV3-1,TRBJ2-5,TGTGCCAGCAGCCAATTTGGGGGGGGCCAAGAGACCCAGTACTTC,CASSQFGGGQETQYF
many,NA,TRBV3-1,TRBJ1-1,TGTGCCAGCAGCCCTAATACAGGGCCGAACACTGAAGCTTTCTTT,CASSPNTGPNTEAFF
many,TRBD2,TRBV25-1,TRBJ2-1,TGTGCCAGCAGGACCCGGGACTACCCCTACAATGAGCAGTTCTTC,CASRTRDYPYNEQFF
NA,NA,TRBV20-1,TRBJ2-1,TGCAGTGCTAGAGATCCTAGCAGGAGTCAGGATGAGCAGTTCTTC,CSARDPSRSQDEQFF